This T cell receptor beta chain was sequenced during a study of cytomegalovirus exposure and HLA in healthy donors. General study points: Rarity characterized most TCR sequences, yet some public TCRs appeared in many donors. About 150 TCR beta chains were listed as cytomegalovirus-associated. In vitro data verified a few CMV-associated chains as specific for CMV antigens.

Donors came from a validation cohort of about 110 subjects, distinct from the first 666-subject cohort. With regard to this clone: Its antigen remains unknown.

Sequencing used immunoSEQ multiplex PCR; TCRdb keeps in-frame clones, though not all of them. The profile shows 65,000 to 85,000 clones, 90% to 95% of them singletons. The CDR3 is made up of 15 amino acids. V gave up 0 bases and J gave up 1 base, with 10 bases separating them. The germline gives CDR1 SGDLS, CDR2 YYNGEE. V usage is TRBV9 and J usage is TRBJ2-5; a weak D match, TRBD2 (5 bases). What was sequenced was PBMCs. This clonotype was obtained from a woman under 30 in good health and CMV-seronegative. CDR3 sequence reads: CASSVAGGLQETQYF. The DNA for the CDR3 is TGTGCCAGCAGCGTAGCGGGCGGACTCCAAGAGACCCAGTACTTC. The full variable domain, in which reference TRBV9 and TRBJ2-5 provide the parts outside the CDR3, is DSGVTQTPKHLITATGQRVTLRCSPRSGDLSVYWYQQSLDQGLQFLIQYYNGEERAKGNILERFSAQQFPDLHSELNLSSLELGDSALYFCASSVAGGLQETQYFGPGTRLLVL.